This TCR beta chain was recovered during a study of post-analysis software for immune sequencing data. General observations from the study: Pronounced co-clustering by F measure was evident among identically batched samples. In patients, TRBV5-6, TRBV5-1 and TRBV20-1 belonged to roughly 5 TRBV segments found more frequently than in controls.

As for this clonotype: Its specificity is not known.

Unique molecular identifiers tagged the TCR beta cDNA libraries. In TCRdb, the PCR reads were re-called with MiXCR into one record per CDR3 protein. The repertoire holds more than 450,000 distinct CDR3 sequences, with roughly 34% as singletons. Germline V CDR1 and CDR2: SGHTA, FQGNSA. The V end lost 3 bases, the J end lost 7 bases, and 17 bases lay between the germline ends. The CDR3 has 15 residues. V gene TRBV7-2 combines with J gene TRBJ2-3; D is unclear. The sequence came from a girl aged 2-17 years with multiple sclerosis. Sequencing input: blood. In nucleotides, the CDR3 is TGTGCCAGCAGCTTTCGCGGACCCCGCGGAAATACGCAGTATTTT. Translation: CASSFRGPRGNTQYF.